This T cell receptor (beta chain) is drawn from a study of blood T cell repertoires in COVID-19. Study details: Samples representing acute and convalescent COVID-19 were sourced from the United States, Italy and Spain. PBMCs, B-cell-depleted T cells, or T cells provided the cDNA or gDNA that made up the material.

V was clipped by 3 bases and J by 2 bases, with 18 bases between them. Germline-derived CDR1 and CDR2 are SGHNT and YYREEE (reference sequence). The CDR3 contains 16 residues. The data were produced by immunoSEQ multiplex PCR, yet TCRdb's version contains in-frame clones alone and is incomplete. In the table there are some 65,000 clones, more than 90% of which are singletons. This chain links TRBV5-4 with TRBJ2-7; TRBD1 is a possible D gene (8 bases). The clonotype originates from a man between 60 and 75 years old with acute or convalescent COVID-19. The source material was peripheral blood. The CDR3 sequence: CASSSGQGLPPYEQYF. CDR3 DNA sequence: TGTGCCAGCAGCTCCGGACAGGGACTACCTCCCTACGAGCAGTACTTC.